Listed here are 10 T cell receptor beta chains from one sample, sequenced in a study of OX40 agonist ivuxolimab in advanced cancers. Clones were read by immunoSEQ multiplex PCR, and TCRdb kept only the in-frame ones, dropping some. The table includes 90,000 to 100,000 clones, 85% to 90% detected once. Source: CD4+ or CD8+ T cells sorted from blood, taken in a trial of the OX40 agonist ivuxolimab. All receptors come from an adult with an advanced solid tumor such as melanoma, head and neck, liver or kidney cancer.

For the CDR3, the DNA is TGTGCCTCAGTATCGCCGGGACTTTACTCTGGAAACACCATATATTTT. Residues: CASVSPGLYSGNTIYF. This chain connects TRBV30 to TRBJ1-3; a possible D gene is TRBD1 (5 bases). Germline assignment: CDR1 GTSNPN and CDR2 SVGIG (reference sequence). V lost 7 bases to trimming and J lost 0 bases, with 19 bases between them. This CDR3 comprises 16 residues.

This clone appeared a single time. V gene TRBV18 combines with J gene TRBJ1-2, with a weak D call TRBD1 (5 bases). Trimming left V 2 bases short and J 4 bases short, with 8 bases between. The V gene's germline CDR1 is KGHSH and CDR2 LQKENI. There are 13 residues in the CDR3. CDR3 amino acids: CASSPGGAYGYTF. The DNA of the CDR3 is TGTGCCAGCTCACCAGGCGGGGCCTATGGCTACACCTTC.

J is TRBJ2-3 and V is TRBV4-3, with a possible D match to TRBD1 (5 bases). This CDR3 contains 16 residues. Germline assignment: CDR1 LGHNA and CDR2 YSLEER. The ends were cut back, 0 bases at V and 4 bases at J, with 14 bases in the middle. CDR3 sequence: CASSQDVNRPSDTQYF. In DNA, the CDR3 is TGCGCCAGCAGCCAAGATGTAAACAGGCCTTCAGATACGCAGTATTTT.

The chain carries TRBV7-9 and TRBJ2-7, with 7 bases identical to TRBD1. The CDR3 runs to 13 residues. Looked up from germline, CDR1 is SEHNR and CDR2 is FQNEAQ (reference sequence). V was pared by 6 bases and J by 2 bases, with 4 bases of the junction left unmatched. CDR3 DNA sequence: TGTGCCAGCAGACGGGACAGAGCCTACGAGCAGTACTTC. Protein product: CASRRDRAYEQYF.

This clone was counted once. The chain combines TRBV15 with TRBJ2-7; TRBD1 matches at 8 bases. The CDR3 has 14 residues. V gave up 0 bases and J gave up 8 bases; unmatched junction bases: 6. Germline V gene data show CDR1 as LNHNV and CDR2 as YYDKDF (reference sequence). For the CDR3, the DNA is TGTGCCACCAGCAGAGACATGACAGGGGACAAGCAGTACTTC. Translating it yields CATSRDMTGDKQYF.

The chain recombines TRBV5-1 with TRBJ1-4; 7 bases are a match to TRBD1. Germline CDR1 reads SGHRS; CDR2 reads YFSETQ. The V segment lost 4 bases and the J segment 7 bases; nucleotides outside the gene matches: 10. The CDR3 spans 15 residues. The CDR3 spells CASSGDRVTSEKLFF. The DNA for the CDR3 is TGCGCCAGCAGCGGGGACAGAGTAACATCTGAAAAACTGTTTTTT.

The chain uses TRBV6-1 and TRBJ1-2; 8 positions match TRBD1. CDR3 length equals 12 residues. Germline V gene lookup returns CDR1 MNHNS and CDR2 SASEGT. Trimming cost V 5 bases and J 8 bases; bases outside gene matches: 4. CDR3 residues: CASSWTGPGYTF. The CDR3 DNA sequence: TGTGCCAGCAGTTGGACAGGGCCCGGCTACACCTTC.

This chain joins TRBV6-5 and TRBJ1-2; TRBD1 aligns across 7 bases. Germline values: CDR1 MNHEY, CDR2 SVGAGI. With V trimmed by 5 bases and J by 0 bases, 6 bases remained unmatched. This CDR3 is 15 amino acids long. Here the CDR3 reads CASSPWDRSNYGYTF. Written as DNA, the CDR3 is TGTGCCAGCAGTCCTTGGGACAGATCTAACTATGGCTACACCTTC.

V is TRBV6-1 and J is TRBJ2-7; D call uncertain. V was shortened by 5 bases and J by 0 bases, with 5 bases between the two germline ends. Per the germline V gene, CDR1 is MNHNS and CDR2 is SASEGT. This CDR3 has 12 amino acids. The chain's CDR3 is CASSLSSYEQYF. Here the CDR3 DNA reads TGTGCCAGCAGTCTAAGCTCCTACGAGCAGTACTTC.

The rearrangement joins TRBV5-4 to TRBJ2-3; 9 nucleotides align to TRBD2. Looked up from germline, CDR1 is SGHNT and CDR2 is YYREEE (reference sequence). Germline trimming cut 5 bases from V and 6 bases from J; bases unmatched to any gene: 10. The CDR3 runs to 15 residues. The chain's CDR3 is CASRRGTSSDDTQYF. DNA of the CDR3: TGTGCCAGCAGACGTGGGACTAGCTCGGATGATACGCAGTATTTT.